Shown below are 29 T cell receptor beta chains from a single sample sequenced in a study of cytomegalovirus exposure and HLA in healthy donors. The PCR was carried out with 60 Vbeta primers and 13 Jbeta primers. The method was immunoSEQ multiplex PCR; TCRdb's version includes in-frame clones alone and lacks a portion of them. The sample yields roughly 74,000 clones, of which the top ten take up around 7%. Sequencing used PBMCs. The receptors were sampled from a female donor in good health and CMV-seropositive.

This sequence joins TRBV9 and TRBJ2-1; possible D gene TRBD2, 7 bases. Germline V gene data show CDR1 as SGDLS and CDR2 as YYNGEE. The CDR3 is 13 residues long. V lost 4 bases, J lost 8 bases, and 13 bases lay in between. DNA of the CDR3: TGTGCCAGCAGCACACAGGGAGGGGATGAGCAGTTCTTC. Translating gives CASSTQGGDEQFF.

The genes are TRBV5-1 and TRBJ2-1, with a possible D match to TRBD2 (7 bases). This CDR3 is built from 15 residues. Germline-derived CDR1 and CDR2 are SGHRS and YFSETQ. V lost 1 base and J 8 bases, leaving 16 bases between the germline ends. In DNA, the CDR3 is TGCGCCAGCAGCTTGAGGGGGAGGGCCATGGATGAGCAGTTCTTC. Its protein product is CASSLRGRAMDEQFF.

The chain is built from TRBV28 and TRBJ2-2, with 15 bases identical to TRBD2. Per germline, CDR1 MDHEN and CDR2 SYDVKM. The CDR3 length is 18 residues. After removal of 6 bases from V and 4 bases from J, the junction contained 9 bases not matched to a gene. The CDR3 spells CASRVSRGLAGGTGELFF. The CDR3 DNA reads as TGTGCCAGCAGGGTCAGTAGGGGACTAGCGGGAGGCACCGGGGAGCTGTTTTTT.

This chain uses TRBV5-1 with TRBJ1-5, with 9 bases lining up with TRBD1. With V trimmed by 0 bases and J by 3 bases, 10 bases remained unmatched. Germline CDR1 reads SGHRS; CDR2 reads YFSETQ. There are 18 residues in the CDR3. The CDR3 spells CASSLEPRTGDLNQPQHF. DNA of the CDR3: TGCGCCAGCAGCTTGGAACCCAGGACAGGGGACCTCAATCAGCCCCAGCATTTT.

The CDR3 loop is CASSFQGPNYEQYF. DNA of the CDR3: TGCGCCAGCAGCTTCCAGGGGCCCAACTACGAGCAGTACTTC. The chain links TRBV5-1 to TRBJ2-7; weak D call: TRBD1 (6 bases). This CDR3 comprises 14 residues. V lost 2 bases, J lost 3 bases, and 12 bases lay in between. Germline assignment: CDR1 SGHRS and CDR2 YFSETQ.

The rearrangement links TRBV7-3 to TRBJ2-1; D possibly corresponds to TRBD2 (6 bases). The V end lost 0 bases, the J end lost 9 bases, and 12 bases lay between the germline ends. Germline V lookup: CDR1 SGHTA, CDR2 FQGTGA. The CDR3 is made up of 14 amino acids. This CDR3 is CASSLTGGGSEQFF. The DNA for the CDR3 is TGTGCCAGCAGCTTAACGGGAGGAGGAAGTGAGCAGTTCTTC.

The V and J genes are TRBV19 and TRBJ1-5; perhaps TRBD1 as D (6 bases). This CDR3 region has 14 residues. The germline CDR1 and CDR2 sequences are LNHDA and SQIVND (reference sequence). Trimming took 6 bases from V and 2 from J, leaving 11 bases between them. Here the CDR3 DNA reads TGTGCCAGTAGGGCAGGGGAAGGCAATCAGCCCCAGCATTTT. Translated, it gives CASRAGEGNQPQHF. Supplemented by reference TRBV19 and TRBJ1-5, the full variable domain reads DGGITQSPKYLFRKEGQNVTLSCEQNLNHDAMYWYRQDPGQGLRLIYYSQIVNDFQKGDIAEGYSVSREKKESFPLTVTSAQKNPTAFYLCASRAGEGNQPQHFGDGTRLSIL.

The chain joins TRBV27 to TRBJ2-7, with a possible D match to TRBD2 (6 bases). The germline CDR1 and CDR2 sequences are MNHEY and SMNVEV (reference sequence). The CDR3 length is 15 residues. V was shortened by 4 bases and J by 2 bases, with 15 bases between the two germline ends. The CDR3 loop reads CASSYKPASAYEQYF. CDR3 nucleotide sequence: TGTGCCAGCAGTTATAAGCCGGCTAGCGCCTACGAGCAGTACTTC.

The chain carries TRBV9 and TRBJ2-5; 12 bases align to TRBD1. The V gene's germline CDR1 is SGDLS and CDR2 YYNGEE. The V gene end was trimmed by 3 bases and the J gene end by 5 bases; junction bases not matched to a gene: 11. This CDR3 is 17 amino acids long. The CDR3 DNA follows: TGTGCCAGCAGCGGAGGATACCGGGACAGGGGGCACGAGACCCAGTACTTC. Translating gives CASSGGYRDRGHETQYF.

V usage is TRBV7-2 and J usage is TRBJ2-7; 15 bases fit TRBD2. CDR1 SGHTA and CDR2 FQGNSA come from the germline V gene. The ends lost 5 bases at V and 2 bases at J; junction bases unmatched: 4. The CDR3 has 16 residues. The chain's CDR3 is CASSQGTSGGTYEQYF. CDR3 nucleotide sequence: TGTGCCAGCAGCCAAGGGACTAGCGGGGGGACCTACGAGCAGTACTTC.

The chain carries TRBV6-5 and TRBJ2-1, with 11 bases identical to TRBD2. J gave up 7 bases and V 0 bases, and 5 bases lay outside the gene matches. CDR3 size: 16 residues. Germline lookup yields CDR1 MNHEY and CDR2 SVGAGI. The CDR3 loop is CASSYSSGRAGNEQFF. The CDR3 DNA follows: TGTGCCAGCAGTTACTCTAGCGGGAGGGCCGGAAATGAGCAGTTCTTC.

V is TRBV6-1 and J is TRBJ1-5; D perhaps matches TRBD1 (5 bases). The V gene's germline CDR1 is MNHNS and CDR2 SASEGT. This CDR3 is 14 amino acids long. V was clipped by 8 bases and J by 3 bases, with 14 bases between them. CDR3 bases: TGTGCCAGCCAACGACAGCCACTCAATCAGCCCCAGCATTTT. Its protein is CASQRQPLNQPQHF.

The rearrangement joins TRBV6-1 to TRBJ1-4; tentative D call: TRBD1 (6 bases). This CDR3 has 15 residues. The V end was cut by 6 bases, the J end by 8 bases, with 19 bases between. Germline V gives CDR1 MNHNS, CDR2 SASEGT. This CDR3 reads CASRGGAGSREKLFF. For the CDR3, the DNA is TGTGCCAGCAGGGGGGGGGCAGGGAGTCGCGAAAAACTGTTTTTT.

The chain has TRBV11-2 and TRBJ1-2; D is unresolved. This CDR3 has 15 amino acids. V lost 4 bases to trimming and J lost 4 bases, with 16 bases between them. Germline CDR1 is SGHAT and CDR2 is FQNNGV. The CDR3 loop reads CASSSEGRMIYGYTF. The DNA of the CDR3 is TGTGCCAGCAGCTCCGAGGGCAGGATGATCTATGGCTACACCTTC.

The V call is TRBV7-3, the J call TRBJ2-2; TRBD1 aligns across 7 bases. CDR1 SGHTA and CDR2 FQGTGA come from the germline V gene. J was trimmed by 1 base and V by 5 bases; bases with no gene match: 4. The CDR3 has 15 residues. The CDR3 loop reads CASSPPGGNTGELFF. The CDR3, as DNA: TGTGCCAGCAGCCCCCCAGGGGGGAACACCGGGGAGCTGTTTTTT.

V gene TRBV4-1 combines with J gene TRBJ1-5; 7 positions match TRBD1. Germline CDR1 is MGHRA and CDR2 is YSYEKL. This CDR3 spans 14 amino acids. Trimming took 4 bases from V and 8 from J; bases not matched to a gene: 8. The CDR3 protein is CASSPGTAREPQHF. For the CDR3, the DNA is TGCGCCAGCAGCCCCGGGACAGCTAGGGAGCCCCAGCATTTT.

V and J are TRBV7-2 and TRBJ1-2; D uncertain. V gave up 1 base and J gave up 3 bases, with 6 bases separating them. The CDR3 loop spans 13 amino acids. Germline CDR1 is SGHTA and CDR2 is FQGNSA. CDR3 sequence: CASSLDRDYGYTF. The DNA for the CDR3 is TGTGCCAGCAGCTTAGACAGAGACTATGGCTACACCTTC.

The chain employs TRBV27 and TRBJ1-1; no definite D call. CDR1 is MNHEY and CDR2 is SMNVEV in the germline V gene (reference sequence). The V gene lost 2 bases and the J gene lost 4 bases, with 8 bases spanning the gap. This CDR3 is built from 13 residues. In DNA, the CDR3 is TGTGCCAGCAGTTTAACCGGGAGCACTGAAGCTTTCTTT. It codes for CASSLTGSTEAFF.

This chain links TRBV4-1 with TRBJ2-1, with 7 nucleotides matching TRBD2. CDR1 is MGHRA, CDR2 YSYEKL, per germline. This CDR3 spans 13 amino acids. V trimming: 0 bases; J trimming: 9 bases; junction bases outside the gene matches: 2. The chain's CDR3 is CASSQDPGGEQFF. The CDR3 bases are TGCGCCAGCAGCCAAGATCCGGGGGGTGAGCAGTTCTTC.

The CDR3 spells CASSPGTGKTSYNEQFF. The CDR3 DNA reads TGTGCCAGCTCACCGGGGACAGGGAAAACGTCCTACAATGAGCAGTTCTTC. The chain uses TRBV18 and TRBJ2-1; 9 bases agree with TRBD1. The germline CDR1 and CDR2 sequences are KGHSH and LQKENI. J gave up 1 base and V 3 bases, and 7 bases lay outside the gene matches. CDR3 length: 17 amino acids.

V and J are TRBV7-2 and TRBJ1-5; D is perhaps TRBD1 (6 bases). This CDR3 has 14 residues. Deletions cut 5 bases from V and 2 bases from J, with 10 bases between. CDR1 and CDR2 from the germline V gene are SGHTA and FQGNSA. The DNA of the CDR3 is TGTGCCAGCAGCGAACACAGGGGCAATCAGCCCCAGCATTTT. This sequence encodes CASSEHRGNQPQHF.

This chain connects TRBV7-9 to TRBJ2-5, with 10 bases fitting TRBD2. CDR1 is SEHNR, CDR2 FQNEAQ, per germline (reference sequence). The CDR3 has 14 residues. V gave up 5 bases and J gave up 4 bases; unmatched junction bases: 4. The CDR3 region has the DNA TGTGCCAGCAGCCGGAGCGGGGGGGGAGAGACCCAGTACTTC. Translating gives CASSRSGGGETQYF. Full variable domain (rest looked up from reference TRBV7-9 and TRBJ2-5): DTGVSQNPRHKITKRGQNVTFRCDPISEHNRLYWYRQTLGQGPEFLTYFQNEAQLEKSRLLSDRFSAERPKGSFSTLEIQRTEQGDSAMYLCASSRSGGGETQYFGPGTRLLVL.

As DNA, the CDR3 is TGTGCCAGCAGTGAACGGGAGACGGACTATGGCTACACCTTC. This sequence encodes CASSERETDYGYTF. V is TRBV6-1 and J is TRBJ1-2; D gene unclear. CDR3 size: 14 residues. The V gene lost 2 bases and the J gene lost 3 bases, with 10 bases spanning the gap. Looked up from germline, CDR1 is MNHNS and CDR2 is SASEGT.

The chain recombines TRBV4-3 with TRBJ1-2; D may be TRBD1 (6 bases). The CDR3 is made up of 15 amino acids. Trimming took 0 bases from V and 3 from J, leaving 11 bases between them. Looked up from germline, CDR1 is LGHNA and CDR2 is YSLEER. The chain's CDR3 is CASSQEVRGDYGYTF. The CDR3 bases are TGCGCCAGCAGCCAAGAAGTCAGGGGAGACTATGGCTACACCTTC.

The CDR3 loop is CASSLGSWGETQYF. CDR3 in DNA: TGTGCCAGCAGCTTGGGGAGCTGGGGCGAGACCCAGTACTTC. The J gene is TRBJ2-5, the V gene TRBV5-6; tentatively, D is TRBD1 (5 bases). Trimming removed 0 bases at V and 5 bases at J, with 11 bases between. The CDR3 loop spans 14 amino acids. Germline V gene sequence: CDR1 SGHDT, CDR2 YYEEEE.

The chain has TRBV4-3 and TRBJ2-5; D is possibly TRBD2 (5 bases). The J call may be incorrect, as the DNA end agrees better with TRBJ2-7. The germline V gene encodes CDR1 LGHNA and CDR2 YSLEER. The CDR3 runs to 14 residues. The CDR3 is CASSQDRGPGEQYF. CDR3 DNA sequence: TGCGCCAGCAGCCAAGATCGAGGGCCGGGCGAGCAGTACTTC.

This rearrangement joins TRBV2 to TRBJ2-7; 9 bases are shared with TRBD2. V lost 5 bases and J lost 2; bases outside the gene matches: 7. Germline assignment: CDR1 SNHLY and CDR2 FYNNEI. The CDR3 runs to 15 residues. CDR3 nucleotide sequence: TGTGCCAGCAGTCCTGAGGTAGCGGGAGCCTACGAGCAGTACTTC. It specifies CASSPEVAGAYEQYF.

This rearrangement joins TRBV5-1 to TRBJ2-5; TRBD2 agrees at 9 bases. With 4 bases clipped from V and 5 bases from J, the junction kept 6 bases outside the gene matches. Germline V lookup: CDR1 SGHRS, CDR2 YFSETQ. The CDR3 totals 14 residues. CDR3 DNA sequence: TGCGCCAGCAGCACCTTAGCGGGGGATGAGACCCAGTACTTC. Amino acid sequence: CASSTLAGDETQYF.

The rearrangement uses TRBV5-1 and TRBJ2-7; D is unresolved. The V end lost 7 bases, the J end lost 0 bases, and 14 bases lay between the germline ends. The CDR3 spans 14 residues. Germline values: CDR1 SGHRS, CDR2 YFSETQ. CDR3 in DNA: TGCGCCAGCCGACCAGAGGTACCCTCCTACGAGCAGTACTTC. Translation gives CASRPEVPSYEQYF.